These 11 T cell receptor beta chains were all obtained from the same sample, sequenced in a study of blood T cell repertoires in COVID-19. TCRdb's copy holds only in-frame clones and misses some; the assay was immunoSEQ multiplex PCR. This repertoire shows over 300,000 clones, 80% to 90% found once; its top ten account for more than 2%. The sequenced sample was PBMCs or T cells enriched from blood (not recorded which). The receptors were gathered from a man aged 30 to 45 who had recovered from COVID-19.

The V call is TRBV3-1 (or the pseudogene TRBV3-2), the J call TRBJ1-6; D not resolved. V lost 0 bases and J lost 9, with 12 bases in between. The CDR3 sequence is 15 residues long. CDR1 LGHDT and CDR2 YNNKEL come from the germline V gene (reference sequence). CDR3 residues: CASSQDYGLGSPLHF. CDR3 nucleotides: TGTGCCAGCAGCCAAGATTATGGGCTGGGTTCACCCCTCCACTTT.

In this sample, this clone turned up once. The J gene is TRBJ1-2, the V gene TRBV4-1, with 8 positions matching TRBD1. J gave up 7 bases and V 5 bases, and 15 bases lay outside the gene matches. Per germline, CDR1 MGHRA and CDR2 YSYEKL. The CDR3 length is 16 residues. The CDR3 sequence is CASSAIGQGRRGGYTF. In DNA form, the CDR3 reads TGCGCCAGCAGCGCAATAGGACAGGGTAGACGGGGTGGCTACACCTTC.

This clone was counted once. The chain is built from TRBV21-1 and TRBJ1-3. TRBV21-1 is tagged as a pseudogene. CDR3 length equals 18 residues. CDR3 coding DNA: TGTGCCAGCAGCAAAGAGTGTGTCCGGAACTACTCTGGAAACACCATATATTTT. Translation gives CASSKECVRNYSGNTIYF.

The chain links TRBV7-9 to TRBJ1-1; 10 nucleotides match TRBD1. CDR1 is SEHNR and CDR2 is FQNEAQ in the germline V gene (reference sequence). This CDR3 is 16 amino acids long. With V trimmed by 5 bases and J by 1 base, 7 bases remained unmatched. The chain's CDR3 is CASSPRDRGRNTEAFF. The DNA for the CDR3 is TGTGCCAGCAGCCCACGGGACAGGGGAAGGAACACTGAAGCTTTCTTT.

In its sample, this clone was seen a few times. CDR3 protein: CASSPTDNTEAFF. DNA of the CDR3: TGTGCCAGCAGCCCGACAGATAACACTGAAGCTTTCTTT. V usage is TRBV7-9 and J usage is TRBJ1-1; a possible D gene is TRBD1 (5 bases). Germline CDR1 and CDR2: SEHNR and FQNEAQ (reference sequence). Trimming cost V 5 bases and J 2 bases, with 9 bases left between them. CDR3 length: 13 residues.

The chain is built from TRBV29-1 and TRBJ1-2; no clear D gene. The V gene lost 7 bases and the J gene lost 2 bases, with 11 bases spanning the gap. CDR1 is SQVTM, CDR2 ANQGSEA, per germline. This CDR3 region has 12 residues. DNA for the CDR3: TGCAGCGGAGTAGTGGTGAACTATGGCTACACCTTC. Its translation: CSGVVVNYGYTF.

This clone showed up just once. J is TRBJ1-2 and V is TRBV19; D call uncertain. This CDR3 is built from 14 residues. The V gene's germline CDR1 is LNHDA and CDR2 SQIVND (reference sequence). The V gene lost 1 base and the J gene lost 0 bases, with 6 bases spanning the gap. In DNA form, the CDR3 reads TGTGCCAGTAGTATAGTCCGTCCTAACTATGGCTACACCTTC. Protein product: CASSIVRPNYGYTF.

The CDR3 coding sequence is TGTGCCAGCAGCCAAGAAACTCAGGGGCGTGAAGCTTTCTTT. Encoded protein: CASSQETQGREAFF. V and J are TRBV4-2 and TRBJ1-1; D is possibly TRBD1 (6 bases). The CDR3 is made up of 14 amino acids. The V end was cut by 0 bases, the J end by 7 bases, with 12 bases between. CDR1 is LGHNA and CDR2 is YNFKEQ in the germline V gene.

The V call is TRBV7-2, the J call TRBJ1-1; weak D call: TRBD1 (5 bases). Looked up from germline, CDR1 is SGHTA and CDR2 is FQGNSA. This CDR3 is built from 15 residues. Trimming removed 6 bases at V and 1 base at J, with 15 bases between. The CDR3 bases are TGTGCCAGCAGACTTAGACCAGGGCCGAACACTGAAGCTTTCTTT. Translating it yields CASRLRPGPNTEAFF.

Here the CDR3 DNA reads TGTGCCAGTAGCCCCCCGGGACAGCCTAATTCACCCCTCCACTTT. This encodes CASSPPGQPNSPLHF. The rearrangement joins TRBV19 to TRBJ1-6; 7 bases align to TRBD1. The germline CDR1 and CDR2 sequences are LNHDA and SQIVND (reference sequence). This CDR3 has 15 residues. V was clipped by 6 bases and J by 6 bases; unmatched bases: 8.

This rearrangement joins TRBV3-1 (or the pseudogene TRBV3-2) to TRBJ1-2; maybe TRBD1 (5 bases). The germline V and J ends were trimmed by 1 base and 3 bases, with 15 bases remaining between them. The germline V gene has CDR1 LGHDT and CDR2 YNNKEL (reference sequence). This CDR3 spans 16 amino acids. CDR3 protein: CASSQVPATDYYGYTF. The CDR3 region has the DNA TGTGCCAGCAGCCAAGTTCCAGCGACAGACTACTATGGCTACACCTTC.